The TCR beta chain described here comes from a study of blood T cell repertoires in COVID-19. Original analysis: Using reference gene primer amplification, nucleated cell counts were estimated. Data came from immunoSEQ multiplex PCR; TCRdb stores just in-frame clones and leaves some out. Clone size and V and J calls were adopted from that table, with D and trimming inferred from the DNA. The table includes 90,000 to 120,000 clones, roughly 80% detected once. CDR3 length: 15 amino acids. Germline CDR1 is MDHEN and CDR2 is SYDVKM. Trimming stripped 5 bases from V and 0 bases from J, with 10 bases between.

The TCR sequence derives from a human donor in a cohort sampled during active COVID-19. The sequencing input was peripheral blood. V usage is TRBV28 and J usage is TRBJ1-4; D unresolved. CDR3 loop: CASSPRGATNEKLFF. As DNA, the CDR3 is TGTGCCAGCAGTCCCAGAGGTGCAACTAATGAAAAACTGTTTTTT.